This T cell receptor (beta chain) derives from a study of shared clonotypes between healthy human individuals (TCRdb year 2020). For the study in its entirety: A couple of women and three men aged 18 to 49 years were included in the cohort. Per donor, three plates each were used for CD4 naive and CD4 memory, two for CD8 naive, and one for CD8 memory. To estimate repertoire size and how much clonotypes are shared between individuals, the study performed deep sequencing of blood TCR repertoires from a few healthy adults. Different laboratories and diverse techniques were used to prepare libraries and sequence TCR repertoires, to increase sequencing depth and limit assay-specific biases. Between about 0.94 and 8.9 billion PBMCs per donor were obtained by leukapheresis.

Notes on this clone: It has no known antigen specificity. Base qualities are not recorded, but no much larger clone differs from it by a single base.

Broader findings and caveats from the paper: Naive subsets generally had larger estimated clonotype richness than memory subsets. Pairwise subsampling indicated that sequencing depth was expected to affect the degree of clonotype sharing among donors. Because the study included a small number of donors, the genetic and exposure-history diversity represented was limited. Compared with non-shared clonotypes, the clonotypes found in all four sorted-subset donors had higher generation probabilities. Sharing across several donors was observed for roughly 5% of naive CD4, under 4% of naive CD8, 2% to 2.5% of memory CD4, and less than 0.45% of memory CD8 clonotypes. Rarefaction of sorted-subset datasets indicated incomplete sequencing despite the large sequencing depth. Sampling was restricted to blood, and TCR repertoires in tissue are likely to differ from TCR repertoires in blood.

Taken from cysteine to phenylalanine, the CDR3 has 16 residues. Only CDR3 DNA is held: 48 bases, read in frame from base 1. The V and J ends are trimmed by 1 base and 5 bases, leaving 17 bases between them. CDR1 SEHNR and CDR2 FQNEAQ are derived from the germline V gene (reference sequence). Donors were healthy HIV-negative adults with no recently reported acute infections or vaccinations. All donors were Caucasian adults living in Nashville, Tennessee, USA. CD4+ T cells were enriched by magnetic negative selection, after which naive cells were positively selected on CD45RA and the negative fraction was taken as the memory subset. After blood collection by leukapheresis, PBMCs were isolated using Ficoll-Histopaque density gradient centrifugation and then cryopreserved in the vapor phase of liquid nitrogen. Analytical flow cytometry was used to check the purity and quantity of every magnetically sorted T cell population. Genomic DNA was isolated from each sorted fraction and quantified by UV absorbance on a Nanodrop 2000c.

Using the deep immunoSEQ assay, TCR CDR3 regions were amplified from genomic DNA by multiplex PCR. Genomic DNA extracted from each cell subset was distributed evenly over all wells of several immunoSEQ 96-well plates, and each plate served as one replicate. For sorted subsets, each replicate PCR was loaded with roughly 200 ng genomic DNA, equivalent to approximately 33,000 T cell genomes. The purified libraries were quantified using a Qubit 3.0 fluorometer, sized with a Bioanalyzer 2100, and then quantified again using the KAPA Library Quantification kit. Every immunoSEQ 96-well plate was sequenced on a dedicated single-read 150-cycle Illumina NextSeq 550 flow cell. On the authors' methods: Because the immunoSEQ output held only junctional sequences and lacked quality scores, the filtering could not match the filtering applied to full-length reads. Sequences were annotated with PyIR, a Python wrapper for IgBLAST v1.9, using IMGT germline references to assign V/J genes and CDR3. Reads were filtered out if the reads had weak V/J assignments (E-value above 1e-6), no CDR3, stop codons, out-of-frame junctions, or ambiguous translated residues. V3J clonotypes were defined as sequences sharing the same inferred V gene, J gene, and CDR3 amino acid sequence. Percentage overlap between repertoires was calculated by dividing the number of shared unique clonotypes by the size of the smaller repertoire. Repertoire richness was assessed with RTK rarefaction, the Chao1 estimator, and Recon v2.1 estimates of unobserved clonotypes. Generation probabilities were computed with OLGA for all TCRbeta clonotypes obtained by the gDNA method from several donors. The clones in this table, taken by TCRdb from immuneACCESS, are in-frame only. Not every clone is retained; where verified, under half of the shortfall comes from an unresolved V gene, and the cause of the rest is unknown. D and trimming were read from the DNA, whereas the V and J calls and clone size are those reported in that table. Across this sample there are about 2 million clones, with over 85% seen only once. The ten most abundant clones make up 0.1% to 0.15% of the sample.

Recombination linked TRBV7-9 to TRBJ2-5; the D gene is possibly TRBD1, with 6 bases matching. The material sequenced was naive CD4+ T cells sorted from blood. The cell subset or site label, as the study defines it: CD45RA+ positively selected. The source of this sequence is a man aged 18-30 years in good health. CDR3 sequence: CASSLEGRAGAETQYF. The DNA sequence is as follows: TGTGCCAGCAGCTTAGAAGGTCGGGCAGGGGCGGAGACCCAGTACTTC.